This T cell receptor beta chain was captured by sequencing in a study of blood T cell repertoires in COVID-19 (dated by TCRdb to between 2020 and 2021). At the level of the whole study: Samples covering the acute and convalescent phases of COVID-19 were provided by collaborators in the United States, Italy and Spain. Sample metadata almost always included a de-identified subject ID, COVID-19 status, age in years and sex. HLA class I and class II types, where available, came from metadata supplied by the sample provider rather than from assay-based typing. The material from the prospective study consisted of cDNA or gDNA derived from T cells, B-cell-depleted T cells, or PBMCs. The dataset comprised deeply sampled blood TCRbeta repertoires from subjects exposed to, actively infected with, or recovered from COVID-19. The samples were drawn from the first 160 participants of the ongoing ImmuneRACE study and from 1,254 subjects provided by 6 global collaborators. A freely available public database, intended as a resource for researchers studying the immune response to SARS-CoV-2, is where the repertoires were released.

TCRbeta CDR3 regions were amplified from genomic DNA by means of the immunoSEQ Assay, a bias-controlled multiplex PCR. On the authors' methods: The number of nucleated cells in each sample was estimated by amplification of reference gene primers within the assay. Sequence reads were collapsed and filtered to measure the absolute abundance of every unique TCRbeta CDR3 rearrangement. For each sample, productive Simpson clonality was calculated by taking the square root of Simpson's diversity index across productive rearrangements. TCRdb re-hosts the immuneACCESS table, in-frame sequences only. Its copies lack some clones; in the studies checked, an unresolved V gene accounts for under half of them, and the cause for the rest is not known. V and J calls plus clone size are reproduced from that table; the DNA served to infer D and trimming. The sample profile shows roughly 32,000 clones; over 75% of them were found once. The ten largest clones add up to 8% to 10% of the sample.

To note about this clone: Its specific antigen is unknown. The sample holds no much larger clone one base away, and base qualities are not on file.

The collaborating institutions used their own protocols to collect whole blood in K2EDTA tubes. For TCRbeta analysis, collaborators shipped samples as frozen whole blood, isolated PBMCs, or DNA extracted from either of those sample types. Overall study outcomes, separate from this receptor: How much clinical and demographic metadata was included differed by source and by participant, and the metadata was provided uncurated.

The specimen sequenced was peripheral blood. The sequence came from an elderly man with active COVID-19.

DNA sequence: TGTGCCAGCAGCGTAGGTAGGGACAGGGTTGGAAACACCATATATTTT. The translation is CASSVGRDRVGNTIYF. The chain is made from TRBV9 and TRBJ1-3; 9 of the junction bases match TRBD1. Unmatched junction bases come to 4, with V trimmed by 0 bases and J by 3 bases. Taken from the germline V gene, the CDR1 and CDR2 loops are SGDLS and YYNGEE. The CDR3 measures 16 amino acids from cysteine to phenylalanine. Left in the record is the CDR3 DNA by itself, 48 bases read in frame from the first base.